The 8 T cell receptor beta chains below were found in one sample sequenced in a study of T cells in Graves' hyperthyroidism and ophthalmopathy. RNA transcripts were the template for amplifying TCR beta CDR3 regions. The HTBI primer set drove a first-round RT-PCR of the TCR CDR3. TCRdb itself ran the multiplex PCR reads through MiXCR, one entry per CDR3 protein. Of around 620,000 distinct CDR3 sequences listed, roughly 46% are singletons. Sequencing input: peripheral blood or thyroid tissue (not recorded which). Receptors were obtained from an adult woman with Graves' disease, either hyperthyroidism or ophthalmopathy (not recorded which).

This clonotype has only a few counts. The chain is built from TRBV4-1 and TRBJ1-5, with TRBD1 matching over 7 bases. This CDR3 region has 16 residues. CDR1 is MGHRA, CDR2 YSYEKL, per germline. The junction had 10 bases not matched to a gene; V was cut back by 1 base and J by 7 bases. The chain's CDR3 is CASSQVHRGEEQPQHF. CDR3 nucleotide sequence: TGCGCCAGCAGCCAAGTCCACAGGGGAGAGGAGCAGCCCCAGCATTTT.

The chain has TRBV12-3 or TRBV12-4 and TRBJ1-1, with TRBD1 identical over 7 bases. The CDR3 runs to 12 residues. V gave up 4 bases and J gave up 11 bases; unmatched junction bases: 7. CDR3 in amino acids: CASSWPGQSAFF. As DNA, the CDR3 is TGTGCCAGCAGTTGGCCGGGACAGTCGGCTTTCTTT.

This clonotype has ten or more counts. V usage is TRBV4-2 and J usage is TRBJ1-2, with D possibly matching TRBD1 (5 bases). The CDR3 covers 17 residues. The V and J ends lost 1 base and 3 bases respectively, with 18 bases between them. Germline-derived CDR1 and CDR2 are LGHNA and YNFKEQ. DNA for the CDR3: TGTGCCAGCAGCCAAGTATTAGAAGGGGTAATTGACTATGGCTACACCTTC. Amino acid sequence: CASSQVLEGVIDYGYTF.

This clonotype was recorded once. The gene calls are TRBV7-3 and TRBJ1-6, with D hard to call. This CDR3 has 14 residues. The V end was cut by 3 bases, the J end by 6 bases, with 9 bases between. The germline gives CDR1 SGHTA, CDR2 FQGTGA. Here the CDR3 reads CASSFLRGNSPLHF. CDR3 bases: TGTGCCAGCAGCTTCTTGCGGGGTAATTCACCCCTCCACTTT.

This CDR3 is CASSSWTGEGTQYF. Here the CDR3 DNA reads TGTGCCAGCAGCTCTTGGACAGGAGAGGGTACGCAGTATTTT. The V gene is TRBV3-1, the J gene TRBJ2-3; TRBD1 aligns across 7 bases. Looked up from germline, CDR1 is LGHDT and CDR2 is YNNKEL (reference sequence). The J segment lost 8 bases and the V segment lost 5 bases, leaving 10 bases of the junction unmatched. The CDR3 covers 14 residues.

The V call is TRBV19, the J call TRBJ1-1; D is uncertain. This CDR3 has 13 residues. Trimming shortened V by 6 bases and J by 5 bases, and 13 bases separated the two germline ends. In germline, CDR1 is LNHDA, CDR2 SQIVND (reference sequence). CDR3 amino acids: CASSPIIETEAFF. CDR3 nucleotides: TGTGCCAGTAGCCCAATAATCGAGACTGAAGCTTTCTTT.

The chain uses TRBV29-1 and TRBJ1-2; no definite D call. With 3 bases removed from V and 5 bases from J, the gap between germline ends came to 7 bases. The CDR3 totals 11 residues. Germline-derived CDR1 and CDR2 are SQVTM and ANQGSEA. The CDR3 loop reads CSVDPGYGYTF. The DNA of the CDR3 is TGCAGCGTTGACCCCGGTTATGGCTACACCTTC.

The V call is TRBV4-1, the J call TRBJ2-1; 8 nucleotides line up with TRBD2. Germline assignment: CDR1 MGHRA and CDR2 YSYEKL. V gave up 1 base and J gave up 0 bases; unmatched junction bases: 14. The CDR3 has 20 amino acids. CDR3 bases: TGCGCCAGCAGCCAAGGTTCGGGACTAGTAATCCCAAGCTCCTACAATGAGCAGTTCTTC. It is translated as CASSQGSGLVIPSSYNEQFF.